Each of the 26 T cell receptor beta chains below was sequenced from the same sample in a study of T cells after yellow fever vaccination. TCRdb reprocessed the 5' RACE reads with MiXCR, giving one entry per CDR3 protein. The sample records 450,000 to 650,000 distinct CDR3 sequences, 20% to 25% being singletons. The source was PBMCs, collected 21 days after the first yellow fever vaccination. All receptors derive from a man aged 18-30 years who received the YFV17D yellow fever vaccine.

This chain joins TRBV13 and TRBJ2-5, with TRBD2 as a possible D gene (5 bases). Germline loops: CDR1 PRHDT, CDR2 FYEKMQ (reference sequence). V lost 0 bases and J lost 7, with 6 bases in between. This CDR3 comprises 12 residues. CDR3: CASSLGRGTQYF. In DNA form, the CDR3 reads TGTGCCAGCAGCTTAGGCCGGGGGACCCAGTACTTC.

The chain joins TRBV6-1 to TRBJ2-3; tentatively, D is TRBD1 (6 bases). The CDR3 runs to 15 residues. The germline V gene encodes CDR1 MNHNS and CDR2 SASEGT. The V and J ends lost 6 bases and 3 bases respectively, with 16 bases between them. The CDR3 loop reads CASRLQGMGTDTQYF. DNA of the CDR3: TGTGCCAGCAGGCTACAGGGCATGGGTACAGATACGCAGTATTTT.

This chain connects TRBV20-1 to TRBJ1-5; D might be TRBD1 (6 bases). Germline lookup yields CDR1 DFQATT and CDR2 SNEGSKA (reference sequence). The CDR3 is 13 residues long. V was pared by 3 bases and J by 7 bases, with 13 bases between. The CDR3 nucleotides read TGCAGTGCTAGTAGTGGGGGCGAACAGCCCCAGCATTTT. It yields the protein CSASSGGEQPQHF.

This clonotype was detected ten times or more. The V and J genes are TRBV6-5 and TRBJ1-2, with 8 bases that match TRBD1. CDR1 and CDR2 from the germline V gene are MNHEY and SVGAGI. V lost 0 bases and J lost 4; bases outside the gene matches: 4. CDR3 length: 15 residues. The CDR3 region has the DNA TGTGCCAGCAGTTACTCCTATGGACAGGGCTATGGCTACACCTTC. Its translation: CASSYSYGQGYGYTF.

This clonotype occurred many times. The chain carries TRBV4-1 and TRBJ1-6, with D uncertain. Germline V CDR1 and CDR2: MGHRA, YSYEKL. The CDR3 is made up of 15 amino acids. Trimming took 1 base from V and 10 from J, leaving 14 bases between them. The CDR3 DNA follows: TGCGCCAGCAGCCAAGGGAGTAGACCCCAATCACCCCTCCACTTT. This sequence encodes CASSQGSRPQSPLHF.

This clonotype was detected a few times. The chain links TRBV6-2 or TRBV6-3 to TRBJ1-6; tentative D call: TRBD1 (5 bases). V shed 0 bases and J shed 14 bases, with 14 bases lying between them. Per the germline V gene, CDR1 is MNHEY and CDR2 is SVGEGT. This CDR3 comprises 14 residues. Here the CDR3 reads CASSYSAQVHSLHF. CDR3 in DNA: TGTGCCAGCAGTTACTCGGCACAGGTCCACTCCCTCCACTTT.

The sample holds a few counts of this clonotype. CDR3 sequence (DNA): TGTGCCAGCAGTTACGAACCCGCCGGGGTTTACAATGAGCAGTTCTTC. Translating gives CASSYEPAGVYNEQFF. The V gene is TRBV6-5, the J gene TRBJ2-1, with D tentatively TRBD2 (5 bases). The CDR3 has 16 residues. V lost 2 bases and J lost 4, with 15 bases in between. In germline, CDR1 is MNHEY, CDR2 SVGAGI.

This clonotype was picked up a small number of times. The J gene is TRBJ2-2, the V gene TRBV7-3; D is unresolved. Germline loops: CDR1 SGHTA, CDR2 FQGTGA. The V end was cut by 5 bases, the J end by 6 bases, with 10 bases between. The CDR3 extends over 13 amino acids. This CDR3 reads CASSPNGAGELFF. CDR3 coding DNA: TGTGCCAGCAGCCCAAATGGGGCCGGGGAGCTGTTTTTT.

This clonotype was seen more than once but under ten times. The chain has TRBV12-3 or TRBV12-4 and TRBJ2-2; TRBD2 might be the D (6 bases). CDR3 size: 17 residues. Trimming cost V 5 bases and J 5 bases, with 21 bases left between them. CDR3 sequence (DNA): TGTGCCAGCAGTCCCCGGGGAGGCTGGGGTGGGACCGGGGAGCTGTTTTTT. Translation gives CASSPRGGWGGTGELFF.

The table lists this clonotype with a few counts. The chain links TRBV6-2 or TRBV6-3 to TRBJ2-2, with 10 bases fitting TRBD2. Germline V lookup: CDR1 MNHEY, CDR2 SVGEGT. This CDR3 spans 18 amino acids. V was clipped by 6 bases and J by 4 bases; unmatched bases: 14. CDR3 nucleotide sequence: TGTGCCAGCAGCAATTTTCCCAGCGGGGGGGCTAGCACCGGGGAGCTGTTTTTT. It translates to CASSNFPSGGASTGELFF.

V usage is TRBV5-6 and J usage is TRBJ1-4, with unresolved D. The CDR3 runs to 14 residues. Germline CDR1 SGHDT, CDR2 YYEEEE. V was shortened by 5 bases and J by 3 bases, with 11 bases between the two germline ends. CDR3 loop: CASSLGLPNEKLFF. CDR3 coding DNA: TGTGCCAGCAGTTTAGGATTACCTAATGAAAAACTGTTTTTT.

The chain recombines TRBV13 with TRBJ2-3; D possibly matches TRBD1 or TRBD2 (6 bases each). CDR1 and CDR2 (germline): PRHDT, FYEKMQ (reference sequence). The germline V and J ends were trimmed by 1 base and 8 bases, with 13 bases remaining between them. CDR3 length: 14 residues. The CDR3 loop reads CASSLEGGLSTQYF. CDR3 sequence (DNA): TGTGCCAGCAGCTTAGAGGGGGGCCTTAGTACGCAGTATTTT.

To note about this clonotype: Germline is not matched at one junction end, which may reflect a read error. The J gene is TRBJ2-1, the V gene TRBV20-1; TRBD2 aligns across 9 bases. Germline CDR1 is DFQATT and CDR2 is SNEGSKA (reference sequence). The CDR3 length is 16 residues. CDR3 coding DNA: TGCTGTGCTGTGGCTAGCGGGGCATACTCCTACAATGAGCAGTTCTTC. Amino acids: CCAVASGAYSYNEQFF.

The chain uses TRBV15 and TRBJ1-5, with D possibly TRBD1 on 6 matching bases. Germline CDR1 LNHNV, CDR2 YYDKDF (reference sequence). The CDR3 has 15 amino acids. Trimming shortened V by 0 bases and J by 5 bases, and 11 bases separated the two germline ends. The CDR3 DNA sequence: TGTGCCACCAGCAGAGATATCGCAGGGGATCAGCCCCAGCATTTT. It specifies CATSRDIAGDQPQHF. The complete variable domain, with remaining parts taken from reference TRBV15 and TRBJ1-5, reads DAMVIQNPRYQVTQFGKPVTLSCSQTLNHNVMYWYQQKSSQAPKLLFHYYDKDFNNEADTPDNFQSRRPNTSFCFLDIRSPGLGDTAMYLCATSRDIAGDQPQHFGDGTRLSIL.

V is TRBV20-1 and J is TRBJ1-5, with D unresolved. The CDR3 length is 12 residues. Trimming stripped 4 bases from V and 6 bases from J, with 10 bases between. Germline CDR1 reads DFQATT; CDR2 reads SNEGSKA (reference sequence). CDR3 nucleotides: TGCAGTGCTACGGAACACGGTCAGCCCCAGCATTTT. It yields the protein CSATEHGQPQHF.

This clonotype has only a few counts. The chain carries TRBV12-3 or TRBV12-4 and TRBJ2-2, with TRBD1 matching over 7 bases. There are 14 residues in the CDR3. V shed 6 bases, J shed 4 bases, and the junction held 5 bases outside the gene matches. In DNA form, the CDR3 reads TGTGCCAGCAGCGACAGGGACGGCACCGGGGAGCTGTTTTTT. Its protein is CASSDRDGTGELFF.

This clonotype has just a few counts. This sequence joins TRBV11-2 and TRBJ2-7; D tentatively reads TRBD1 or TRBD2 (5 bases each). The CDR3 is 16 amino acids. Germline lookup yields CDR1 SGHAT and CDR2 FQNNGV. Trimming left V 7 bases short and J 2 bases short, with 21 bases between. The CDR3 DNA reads TGTGCCAGCACCGATCGGGACGGCATAAACCCCTACGAGCAGTACTTC. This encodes CASTDRDGINPYEQYF.

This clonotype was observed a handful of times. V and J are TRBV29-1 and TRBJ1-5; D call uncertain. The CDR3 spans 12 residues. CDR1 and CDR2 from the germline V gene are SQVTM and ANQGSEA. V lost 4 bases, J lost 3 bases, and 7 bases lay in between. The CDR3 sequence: CSVAGDNQPQHF. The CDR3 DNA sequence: TGCAGCGTTGCGGGTGACAATCAGCCCCAGCATTTT.

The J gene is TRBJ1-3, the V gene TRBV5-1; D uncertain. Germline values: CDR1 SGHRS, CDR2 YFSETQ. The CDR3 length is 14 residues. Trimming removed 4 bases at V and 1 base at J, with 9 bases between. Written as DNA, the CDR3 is TGCGCCAGCAGCCCTACAGAGTCTGGAAACACCATATATTTT. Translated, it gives CASSPTESGNTIYF.

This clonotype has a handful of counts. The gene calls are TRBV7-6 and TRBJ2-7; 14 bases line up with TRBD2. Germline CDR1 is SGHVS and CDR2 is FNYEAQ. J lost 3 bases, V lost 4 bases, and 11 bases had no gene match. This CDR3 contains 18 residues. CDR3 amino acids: CASSSWTSGGPLSYEQYF. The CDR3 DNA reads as TGTGCCAGCAGCTCCTGGACTAGCGGGGGGCCACTTAGCTACGAGCAGTACTTC.

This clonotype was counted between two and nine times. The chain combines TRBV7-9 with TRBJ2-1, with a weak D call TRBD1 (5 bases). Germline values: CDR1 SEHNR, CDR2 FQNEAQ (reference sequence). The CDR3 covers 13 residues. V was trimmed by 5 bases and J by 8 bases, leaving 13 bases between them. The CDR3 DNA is TGTGCCAGCAGCCCTCAGGGTGGCTATGAGCAGTTCTTC. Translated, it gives CASSPQGGYEQFF. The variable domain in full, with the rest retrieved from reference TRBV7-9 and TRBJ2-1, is DTGVSQNPRHKITKRGQNVTFRCDPISEHNRLYWYRQTLGQGPEFLTYFQNEAQLEKSRLLSDRFSAERPKGSFSTLEIQRTEQGDSAMYLCASSPQGGYEQFFGPGTRLTVL.

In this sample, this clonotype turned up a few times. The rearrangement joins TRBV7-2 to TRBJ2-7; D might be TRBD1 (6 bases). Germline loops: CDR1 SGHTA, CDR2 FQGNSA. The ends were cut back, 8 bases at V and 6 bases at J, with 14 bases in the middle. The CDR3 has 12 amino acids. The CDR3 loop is CASGLQGTEQYF. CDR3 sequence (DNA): TGTGCCAGCGGCCTACAGGGAACCGAGCAGTACTTC.

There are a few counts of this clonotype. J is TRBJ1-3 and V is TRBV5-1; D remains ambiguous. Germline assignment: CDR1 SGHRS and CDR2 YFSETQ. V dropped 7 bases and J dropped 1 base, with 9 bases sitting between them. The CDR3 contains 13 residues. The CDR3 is CASAQHSGNTIYF. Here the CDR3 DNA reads TGCGCCAGCGCGCAGCATTCTGGAAACACCATATATTTT.

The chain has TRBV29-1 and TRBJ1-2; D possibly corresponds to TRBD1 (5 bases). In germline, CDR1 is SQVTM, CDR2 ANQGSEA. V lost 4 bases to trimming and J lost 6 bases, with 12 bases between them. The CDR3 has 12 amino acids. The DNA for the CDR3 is TGCAGCGTTGTTTCAGGGTCGGATGGCTACACCTTC. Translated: CSVVSGSDGYTF.

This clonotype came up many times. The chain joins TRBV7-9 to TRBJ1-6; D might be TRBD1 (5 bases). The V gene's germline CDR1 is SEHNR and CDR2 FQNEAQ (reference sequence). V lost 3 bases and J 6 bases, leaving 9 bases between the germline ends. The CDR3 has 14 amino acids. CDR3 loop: CASSLGGLNSPLHF. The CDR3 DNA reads TGTGCCAGCAGCTTGGGGGGTCTTAATTCACCCCTCCACTTT.

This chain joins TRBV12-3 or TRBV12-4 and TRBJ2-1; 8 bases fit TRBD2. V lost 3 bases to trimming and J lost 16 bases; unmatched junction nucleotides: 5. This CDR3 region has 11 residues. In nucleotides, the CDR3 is TGTGCCAGCAGTTTTCAACTAGCGGCCTTCTTC. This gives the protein CASSFQLAAFF.